Shown below are 9 T cell receptor beta chains from a single sample sequenced in a study of T cells after yellow fever vaccination. TCRdb fed the 5' RACE reads into MiXCR, producing one record per CDR3 protein. The sample yields 280,000 or so distinct CDR3 sequences, roughly 8.7% seen once. Sequencing was performed on CD4+ T cells sorted from PBMCs, taken 5 days after the yellow fever booster vaccination. These receptors were collected from a man between 18 and 35 years old who received the YFV17D yellow fever vaccine.

Comment on this clonotype: A much larger clone differs by one base, so this may be a read error. The J gene is TRBJ1-1, the V gene TRBV9; perhaps TRBD1 as D (5 bases). The V end lost 4 bases, the J end lost 2 bases, and 15 bases lay between the germline ends. Germline V lookup: CDR1 SGDLS, CDR2 YYNGEE. The length of the CDR3 is 15 residues. The DNA for the CDR3 is TGTGCCAGCAGCCCGAGTGTGGGGCAAAACACTGAAGCTTTCTTT. The encoded protein is CASSPSVGQNTEAFF.

Of note for this clonotype: The junction differs from germline at one of its ends, possibly a read error. The genes are TRBV7-6 and TRBJ2-4; maybe TRBD1 (6 bases). The CDR3 contains 15 residues. CDR1 is SGHVS, CDR2 FNYEAQ, per germline. The CDR3 here is CASSGARGAQNIQYF. The CDR3 DNA follows: TGTGCCAGCAGCGGCGCCAGGGGAGCCCAAAACATTCAGTACTTC. The variable domain in full, completed from reference TRBV7-6 and TRBJ2-4, reads GAGVSQSPRYKVTKRGQDVALRCDPISGHVSLYWYRQALGQGPEFLTYFNYEAQQDKSGLPNDRFSAERPEGSISTLTIQRTEQRDSAMYRCASSGARGAQNIQYFGAGTRLSVL.

The rearrangement links TRBV29-1 to TRBJ2-4; a possible D gene is TRBD2 (5 bases). The CDR3 loop spans 13 amino acids. Germline-derived CDR1 and CDR2 are SQVTM and ANQGSEA. Trimming removed 7 bases from V and 1 base from J, with 11 bases in between. The CDR3 DNA is TGCAGCGCCGGGATGGGGGCCAAAAACATTCAGTACTTC. Amino acid sequence: CSAGMGAKNIQYF.

CDR3 nucleotides: TGTGCCAGTACGATGTCCGGGGGGACTAACATTCAGTACTTC. The encoded protein is CASTMSGGTNIQYF. This chain uses TRBV19 with TRBJ2-4; 7 bases align to TRBD2. Germline CDR1 is LNHDA and CDR2 is SQIVND (reference sequence). V shed 7 bases, J shed 7 bases, and the junction held 10 bases outside the gene matches. This CDR3 has 14 amino acids.

This clonotype occurred many times. The chain uses TRBV20-1 and TRBJ2-4; D perhaps matches TRBD2 (6 bases). V was pared by 1 base and J by 0 bases, with 10 bases between. CDR3 length equals 15 residues. CDR1 and CDR2 (germline): DFQATT, SNEGSKA (reference sequence). CDR3 coding DNA: TGCAGTGCTAGAGGCGGGGCGGGAGCCAAAAACATTCAGTACTTC. This codes for CSARGGAGAKNIQYF.

This chain uses TRBV20-1 with TRBJ1-2; possible D gene TRBD1, 6 bases. The germline gives CDR1 DFQATT, CDR2 SNEGSKA (reference sequence). Trimming shortened V by 3 bases and J by 3 bases, and 14 bases separated the two germline ends. This CDR3 has 14 residues. CDR3 nucleotide sequence: TGCAGTGCTAGCAGCGGAGACAGGCACTATGGCTACACCTTC. It codes for CSASSGDRHYGYTF.

The chain recombines TRBV7-2 with TRBJ1-1; D ambiguous. Looked up from germline, CDR1 is SGHTA and CDR2 is FQGNSA. Deletions cut 3 bases from V and 0 bases from J, with 11 bases between. CDR3 length equals 15 residues. The CDR3 loop is CASSFYGRVNTEAFF. As DNA, the CDR3 is TGTGCCAGCAGCTTCTACGGTAGGGTGAACACTGAAGCTTTCTTT.

This clonotype was counted once. The V gene is TRBV5-4, the J gene TRBJ2-1, with 7 bases identical to TRBD1. TRBJ2-7 matches the DNA end more closely, so the J call is doubtful. The CDR3 runs 14 residues. In germline, CDR1 is SGHNT, CDR2 YYREEE (reference sequence). The CDR3 sequence: CASSLSGTANEQYF. CDR3 in DNA: TGTGCCAGCAGCTTATCCGGGACAGCGAATGAGCAGTACTTC.

The CDR3 spells CASRPGRNYEQYF. The CDR3 coding sequence is TGTGCCAGCAGACCAGGGAGGAACTACGAGCAGTACTTC. V is TRBV6-5 and J is TRBJ2-7; D might be TRBD2 (6 bases). The germline CDR1 and CDR2 sequences are MNHEY and SVGAGI. V was cut by 6 bases and J by 3 bases, with 12 bases left in between. This CDR3 spans 13 amino acids.